What follows are 22 T cell receptor beta chains derived from one specimen sequenced in a study of identical twins. MiXCR was run by TCRdb on the 5' RACE reads, yielding one entry per CDR3 protein. The table lists hundreds of thousands of distinct CDR3 sequences, about 20% of them singletons, with roughly 13% in the top ten. These sequences were also reported in another study, on T cells expressing NK-cell markers.

The sequencing input was PBMCs. Receptor source: a woman aged 18-30 years in good health.

This clonotype was detected only a few times. CDR3 coding DNA: TGCGCCAGCAGCTTGATAGGGGGCTGGAACACTGAAGCTTTCTTT. Encoded protein: CASSLIGGWNTEAFF. The chain combines TRBV5-1 with TRBJ1-1; 7 bases line up with TRBD1. V trimming: 1 base; J trimming: 1 base; junction bases outside the gene matches: 4. Germline CDR1 is SGHRS and CDR2 is YFSETQ. The CDR3 consists of 15 residues. Complete variable domain (other parts from reference TRBV5-1 and TRBJ1-1): KAGVTQTPRYLIKTRGQQVTLSCSPISGHRSVSWYQQTPGQGLQFLFEYFSETQRNKGNFPGRFSGRQFSNSRSEMNVSTLELGDSALYLCASSLIGGWNTEAFFGQGTRLTVV.

CDR3 in amino acids: CASSLQLAASTDTQYF. The CDR3 DNA follows: TGTGCCAGCAGTCTCCAGCTAGCCGCTAGCACAGATACGCAGTATTTT. This chain uses TRBV27 with TRBJ2-3; perhaps TRBD2 as D (5 bases). Trimming removed 5 bases at V and 0 bases at J, with 15 bases between. CDR3 length: 16 amino acids. Germline-derived CDR1 and CDR2 are MNHEY and SMNVEV (reference sequence).

This clonotype turned up a few times. The chain joins TRBV9 to TRBJ1-2, with 9 bases matching TRBD1. The germline gives CDR1 SGDLS, CDR2 YYNGEE. This CDR3 comprises 12 residues. J lost 8 bases, V lost 7 bases, and 6 bases had no gene match. This CDR3 reads CASADRGKGYTF. The DNA of the CDR3 is TGTGCCAGCGCCGACAGGGGGAAAGGCTACACCTTC. The full variable domain, with the rest looked up from reference TRBV9 and TRBJ1-2, is DSGVTQTPKHLITATGQRVTLRCSPRSGDLSVYWYQQSLDQGLQFLIQYYNGEERAKGNILERFSAQQFPDLHSELNLSSLELGDSALYFCASADRGKGYTFGSGTRLTVV.

In this sample, this clonotype turned up a few times. V usage is TRBV18 and J usage is TRBJ1-6; maybe TRBD1 (6 bases). This CDR3 contains 14 residues. Looked up from germline, CDR1 is KGHSH and CDR2 is LQKENI. Trimming took off 3 bases at V and 8 bases at J, with 11 bases between the two ends. The CDR3 sequence is CASSPQGIDSPLHF. CDR3 in DNA: TGTGCCAGCTCACCCCAGGGGATAGATTCACCCCTCCACTTT.

This clonotype was counted only a few times. The genes are TRBV27 and TRBJ2-3; no firm D call. Germline V lookup: CDR1 MNHEY, CDR2 SMNVEV (reference sequence). V lost 2 bases, J lost 2 bases, and 11 bases lay in between. This CDR3 is 15 amino acids long. CDR3 nucleotides: TGTGCCAGCAGTTTAAGGTTCGACGCCACAGATACGCAGTATTTT. Residues: CASSLRFDATDTQYF.

This clonotype has more than one count but fewer than ten. The gene calls are TRBV5-1 and TRBJ1-1; D is undetermined. The CDR3 has 14 residues. Between the trimmed V and J ends, which lost 4 bases and 1 base, there was a span of 11 bases. Germline V gene data show CDR1 as SGHRS and CDR2 as YFSETQ. For the CDR3, the DNA is TGCGCCAGCAGCCAGGACGCCAGGAACACTGAAGCTTTCTTT. It encodes CASSQDARNTEAFF. Complete variable domain (other parts from reference TRBV5-1 and TRBJ1-1): KAGVTQTPRYLIKTRGQQVTLSCSPISGHRSVSWYQQTPGQGLQFLFEYFSETQRNKGNFPGRFSGRQFSNSRSEMNVSTLELGDSALYLCASSQDARNTEAFFGQGTRLTVV.

Only a few counts were recorded for this clonotype. The chain uses TRBV10-3 and TRBJ1-2, with TRBD1 as a possible D gene (5 bases). CDR1 is ENHRY and CDR2 is SYGVKD in the germline V gene. Trimming cost V 7 bases and J 8 bases, with 17 bases left between them. CDR3 length equals 13 residues. The CDR3 here is CAITQAGVNGYTF. The CDR3 DNA sequence: TGTGCCATCACACAGGCCGGGGTTAACGGCTACACCTTC.

This clonotype came up many times. The V gene is TRBV12-3 or TRBV12-4, the J gene TRBJ1-5; D not resolved. The CDR3 is 15 residues long. Trimming shortened V by 6 bases and J by 2 bases, and 14 bases separated the two germline ends. CDR3 in amino acids: CASSLYRSRNQPQHF. In DNA, the CDR3 is TGTGCCAGCAGCTTATATCGGAGCCGCAATCAGCCCCAGCATTTT.

V is TRBV10-2 and J is TRBJ1-1; the D is unclear. Looked up from germline, CDR1 is WSHSY and CDR2 is SAAADI. There are 13 residues in the CDR3. The germline V and J ends were trimmed by 7 bases and 0 bases, with 9 bases remaining between them. DNA of the CDR3: TGCGCCAGCACGTGGGGTCTGAACACTGAAGCTTTCTTT. Protein product: CASTWGLNTEAFF.

The V and J genes are TRBV10-3 and TRBJ2-7; the D is unclear. V was shortened by 0 bases and J by 2 bases, with 8 bases between the two germline ends. Germline CDR1 ENHRY, CDR2 SYGVKD. CDR3 size: 14 residues. The CDR3, as DNA: TGTGCCATCAGTGAGTCGACGTTTACCTACGAGCAGTACTTC. This encodes CAISESTFTYEQYF.

V usage is TRBV12-3 or TRBV12-4 and J usage is TRBJ2-2, with D perhaps TRBD1 or TRBD2 (5 bases each). Trimming stripped 3 bases from V and 8 bases from J, with 16 bases between. This CDR3 comprises 15 residues. The DNA for the CDR3 is TGTGCCAGCAGTTTGGTCCAGGGACGGGTTGGGGAGCTGTTTTTT. As protein: CASSLVQGRVGELFF.

This chain links TRBV20-1 with TRBJ1-1; D unresolved. Germline loops: CDR1 DFQATT, CDR2 SNEGSKA (reference sequence). The CDR3 has 12 residues. Trimming took off 3 bases at V and 7 bases at J, with 12 bases between the two ends. DNA for the CDR3: TGCAGTGCTAGCGCTCAAGGCTTTGAAGCTTTCTTT. Its protein is CSASAQGFEAFF.

This clonotype was seen more than once but under ten times. The V gene is TRBV5-1, the J gene TRBJ2-2; D possibly corresponds to TRBD2 (5 bases). The CDR3 length is 11 residues. The V end was cut by 2 bases, the J end by 15 bases, with 11 bases between. Germline V gene sequence: CDR1 SGHRS, CDR2 YFSETQ. The CDR3 DNA reads TGCGCCAGCAGCTTCGAGGGTGTGATGTTTTTT. It yields the protein CASSFEGVMFF.

CDR3 protein: CASSVEGAGGPDTQYF. CDR3 DNA: TGTGCCAGCAGCGTAGAAGGAGCGGGAGGGCCAGATACGCAGTATTTT. This rearrangement joins TRBV9 to TRBJ2-3, with 10 nucleotides matching TRBD2. V shed 0 bases and J 4 bases; nucleotides not matched to a gene: 5. The length of the CDR3 is 16 residues. Germline V gene lookup returns CDR1 SGDLS and CDR2 YYNGEE.

The chain has TRBV7-9 and TRBJ2-1, with D maybe TRBD1 (6 bases). V was shortened by 7 bases and J by 9 bases, with 22 bases between the two germline ends. CDR3 size: 15 residues. Germline values: CDR1 SEHNR, CDR2 FQNEAQ (reference sequence). The DNA for the CDR3 is TGTGCCAGCACCCCTGGGCAGGGGCATATCCCTGAGCAGTTCTTC. It yields the protein CASTPGQGHIPEQFF. The full variable domain, in which reference TRBV7-9 and TRBJ2-1 provide the parts outside the CDR3, is DTGVSQNPRHKITKRGQNVTFRCDPISEHNRLYWYRQTLGQGPEFLTYFQNEAQLEKSRLLSDRFSAERPKGSFSTLEIQRTEQGDSAMYLCASTPGQGHIPEQFFGPGTRLTVL.

This clonotype came up a few times. The genes are TRBV12-3 or TRBV12-4 and TRBJ1-5; D is perhaps TRBD1 (5 bases). V was shortened by 1 base and J by 11 bases, with 12 bases between the two germline ends. The CDR3 covers 13 residues. The CDR3 DNA sequence: TGTGCCAGCAGTTTAGAGGCAGGGCAGGCCCAGCATTTT. Translated: CASSLEAGQAQHF.

The rearrangement joins TRBV5-1 to TRBJ2-1, with TRBD1 as a possible D gene (6 bases). The CDR3 length is 16 residues. CDR1 and CDR2 from the germline V gene are SGHRS and YFSETQ. With 0 bases removed from V and 0 bases from J, the gap between germline ends came to 10 bases. The CDR3 here is CASSLGGGFSYNEQFF. Here the CDR3 DNA reads TGCGCCAGCAGCTTGGGTGGGGGCTTCTCCTACAATGAGCAGTTCTTC.

The genes are TRBV14 and TRBJ2-1, with 11 positions matching TRBD2. The CDR3 is made up of 15 amino acids. V was pared by 4 bases and J by 3 bases, with 2 bases of the junction left unmatched. Per germline, CDR1 SGHDN and CDR2 FVKESK. The CDR3 DNA follows: TGTGCCAGCAGCCGGACTAGCGGGTACTACAATGAGCAGTTCTTC. Translating it yields CASSRTSGYYNEQFF.

This clonotype was found a few times. The chain has TRBV5-1 and TRBJ2-1; a weak D match, TRBD1 (6 bases). The length of the CDR3 is 15 residues. Between the trimmed V and J ends, which lost 4 bases and 9 bases, there was a span of 20 bases. In germline, CDR1 is SGHRS, CDR2 YFSETQ. CDR3 loop: CASSPGTRPQLEQFF. CDR3 sequence (DNA): TGCGCCAGCAGCCCCGGGACACGTCCCCAACTTGAGCAGTTCTTC.

Many counts were recorded for this clonotype. This chain uses TRBV12-3 or TRBV12-4 with TRBJ2-2; D not certain. Deletions cut 5 bases from V and 1 base from J, with 8 bases between. The CDR3 sequence is 14 residues long. For the CDR3, the DNA is TGTGCCAGCAGTCTTAACAGGAACACCGGGGAGCTGTTTTTT. This sequence encodes CASSLNRNTGELFF.

The table lists this clonotype with a few counts. The J gene is TRBJ2-5, the V gene TRBV12-3 or TRBV12-4; tentatively, D is TRBD2 (5 bases). The CDR3 totals 12 residues. The germline V and J ends were trimmed by 6 bases and 3 bases, with 8 bases remaining between them. CDR3 DNA: TGTGCCAGCAGCCAGCGGAAAGAGACCCAGTACTTC. Its protein product is CASSQRKETQYF.

J is TRBJ2-5 and V is TRBV6-1; TRBD2 matches 10 bases. The CDR3 extends over 16 amino acids. V trimming: 7 bases; J trimming: 2 bases; junction bases outside the gene matches: 10. The germline CDR1 and CDR2 sequences are MNHNS and SASEGT. The CDR3 DNA follows: TGTGCCAGCATGGGGACACTAGCGGGACGGCAAGAGACCCAGTACTTC. This gives the protein CASMGTLAGRQETQYF.